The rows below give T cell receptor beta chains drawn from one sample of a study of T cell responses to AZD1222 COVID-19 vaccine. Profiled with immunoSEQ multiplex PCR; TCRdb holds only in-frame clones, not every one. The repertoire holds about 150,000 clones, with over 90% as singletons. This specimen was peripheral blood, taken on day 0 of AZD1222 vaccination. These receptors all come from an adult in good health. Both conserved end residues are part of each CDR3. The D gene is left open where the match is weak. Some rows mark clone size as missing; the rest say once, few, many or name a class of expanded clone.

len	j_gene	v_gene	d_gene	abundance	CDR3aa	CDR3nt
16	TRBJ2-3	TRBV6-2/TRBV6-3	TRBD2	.	CASSQGLAGGPDTQYF	TGTGCCAGCAGTCAGGGACTAGCGGGAGGGCCAGATACGCAGTATTTT
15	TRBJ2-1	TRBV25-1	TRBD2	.	CASSDVGGRGFEQFF	TGTGCCAGCAGTGATGTTGGCGGGAGAGGCTTTGAGCAGTTCTTC
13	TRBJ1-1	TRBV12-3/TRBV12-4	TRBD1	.	CASLRGQNTEAFF	TGTGCCAGCCTTAGGGGGCAGAACACTGAAGCTTTCTTT
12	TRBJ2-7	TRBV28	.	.	CASSLRQSEQYF	TGTGCCAGCAGTTTAAGACAGTCCGAGCAGTACTTC
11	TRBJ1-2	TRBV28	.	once	CASSYSYGYTF	TGTGCCAGCAGTTACAGCTATGGCTACACCTTC
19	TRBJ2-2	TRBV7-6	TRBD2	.	CASSLPNTSSGRATGELFF	TGTGCCAGCAGCCTACCCAACACCTCTAGCGGGAGGGCCACCGGGGAGCTGTTTTTT
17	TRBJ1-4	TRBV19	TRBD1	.	CASSAQRPGTGNEKLFF	TGTGCCAGTAGTGCCCAACGTCCCGGGACAGGGAATGAAAAACTGTTTTTT
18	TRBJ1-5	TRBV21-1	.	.	CASSKGNRGLRSNQPQHF	TGTGCCAGCAGCAAAGGGAACAGGGGGCTCCGGAGCAATCAGCCCCAGCATTTT
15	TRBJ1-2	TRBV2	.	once	CASSETRQGSYGYTF	TGTGCCAGCAGTGAAACTCGTCAAGGGTCCTATGGCTACACCTTC
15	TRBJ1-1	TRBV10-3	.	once	CAISSGQAPNTEAFF	TGTGCCATCAGCTCAGGACAAGCCCCTAACACTGAAGCTTTCTTT
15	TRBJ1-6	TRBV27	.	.	CASSLGVSYNSPLHF	TGTGCCAGCAGTTTGGGGGTCTCGTATAATTCACCCCTCCACTTT
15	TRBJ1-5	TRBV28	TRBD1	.	CASSSSGTGEQPQHF	TGTGCCAGCAGTTCTTCAGGGACAGGCGAGCAGCCCCAGCATTTT
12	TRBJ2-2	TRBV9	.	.	CASSVTTGELFF	TGTGCCAGCAGCGTCACCACCGGGGAGCTGTTTTTT
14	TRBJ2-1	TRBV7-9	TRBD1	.	CASSLGQGAHEQFF	TGTGCCAGCAGCTTAGGACAGGGGGCCCATGAGCAGTTCTTC
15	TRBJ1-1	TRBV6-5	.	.	CASSPEFRMNTEAFF	TGTGCCAGCAGTCCCGAGTTTCGAATGAACACTGAAGCTTTCTTT
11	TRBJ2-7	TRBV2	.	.	CASRNSYEQYF	TGTGCCAGCAGGAACTCCTACGAGCAGTACTTC
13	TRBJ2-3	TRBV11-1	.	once	CASSLNMADTQYF	TGTGCCAGCAGCTTAAATATGGCAGATACGCAGTATTTT
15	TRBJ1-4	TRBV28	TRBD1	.	CASSSQGAVGEKLFF	TGTGCCAGCAGTTCCCAGGGGGCAGTGGGTGAAAAACTGTTTTTT
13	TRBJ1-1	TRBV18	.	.	CASSLDENTEAFF	TGTGCCAGCTCACTCGACGAGAACACTGAAGCTTTCTTT
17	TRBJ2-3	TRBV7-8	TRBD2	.	CASSLVLAGGPADTQYF	TGTGCCAGCAGCTTAGTACTAGCGGGAGGTCCCGCAGATACGCAGTATTTT
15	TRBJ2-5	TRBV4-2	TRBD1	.	CASSPRDRGEETQYF	TGTGCCAGCAGCCCCCGGGACAGGGGAGAAGAGACCCAGTACTTC
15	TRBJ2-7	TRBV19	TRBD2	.	CASSIGASGAYEQYF	TGTGCCAGTAGTATAGGGGCTAGCGGGGCCTACGAGCAGTACTTC
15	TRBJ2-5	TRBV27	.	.	CASSPPGHIQETQYF	TGTGCCAGCAGTCCACCGGGACACATCCAAGAGACCCAGTACTTC
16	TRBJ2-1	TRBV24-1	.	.	CATSDRSQGRDNEQFF	TGTGCCACCAGTGATCGATCACAGGGAAGGGACAATGAGCAGTTCTTC
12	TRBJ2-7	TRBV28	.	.	CASSPGLYEQYF	TGTGCCAGCAGTCCTGGACTCTACGAGCAGTACTTC
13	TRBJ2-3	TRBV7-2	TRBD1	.	CASSSQGADTQYF	TGTGCCAGCAGTTCACAGGGGGCAGATACGCAGTATTTT
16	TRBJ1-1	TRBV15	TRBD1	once	CATSRDPAAGGSEAFF	TGTGCCACCAGCAGAGATCCGGCGGCAGGGGGCTCTGAAGCTTTCTTT
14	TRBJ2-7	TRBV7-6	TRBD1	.	CASSLADRGYEQYF	TGTGCCAGCAGCTTAGCGGACAGGGGCTACGAGCAGTACTTC
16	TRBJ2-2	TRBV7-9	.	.	CASSLGRGAGAGELFF	TGTGCCAGCAGCTTAGGAAGGGGAGCAGGGGCCGGGGAGCTGTTTTTT
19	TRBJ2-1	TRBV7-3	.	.	CASSSPDYSVEGSYNEQFF	TGTGCCAGCAGCTCCCCAGACTATAGCGTGGAGGGCTCCTACAATGAGCAGTTCTTC
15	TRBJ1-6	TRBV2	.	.	CASSFTSVDNSPLHF	TGTGCCAGCAGCTTTACTTCGGTGGATAATTCACCCCTCCACTTT
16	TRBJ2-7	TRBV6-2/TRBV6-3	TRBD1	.	CASSLPRQGTLYEQYF	TGTGCCAGCAGCCTCCCAAGACAGGGAACGTTGTACGAGCAGTACTTC
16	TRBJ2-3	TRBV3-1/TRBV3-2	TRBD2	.	CASSLLAGLFTDTQYF	TGTGCCAGCAGCCTGCTAGCGGGACTCTTCACAGATACGCAGTATTTT
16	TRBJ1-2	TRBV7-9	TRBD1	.	CASSLSLGQGGYGYTF	TGTGCCAGCAGCTTATCCCTGGGACAGGGGGGCTATGGCTACACCTTC
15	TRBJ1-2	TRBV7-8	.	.	CASSLVEGANYGYTF	TGTGCCAGCAGCTTAGTTGAAGGGGCGAACTATGGCTACACCTTC
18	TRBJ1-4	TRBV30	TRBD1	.	CAWSTIRTGVATNEKLFF	TGTGCCTGGAGTACCATCAGAACAGGGGTGGCAACTAATGAAAAACTGTTTTTT
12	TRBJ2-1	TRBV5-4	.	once	CASTSTFNEQFF	TGTGCCAGCACCTCGACATTTAATGAGCAGTTCTTC
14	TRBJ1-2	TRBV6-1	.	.	CASSEGATNYGYTF	TGTGCCAGCAGTGAAGGAGCTACTAACTATGGCTACACCTTC
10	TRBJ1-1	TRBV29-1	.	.	CSVVFGEAFF	TGCAGCGTTGTTTTTGGTGAAGCTTTCTTT
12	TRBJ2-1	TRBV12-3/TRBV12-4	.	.	CASNFGQGEQFF	TGTGCCAGCAACTTCGGGCAGGGTGAGCAGTTCTTC
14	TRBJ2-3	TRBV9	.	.	CASSVGPRTDTQYF	TGTGCCAGCAGCGTAGGACCCCGCACAGATACGCAGTATTTT
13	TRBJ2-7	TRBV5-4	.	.	CASSLTGSYEQYF	TGTGCCAGCAGCTTGACCGGATCCTACGAGCAGTACTTC
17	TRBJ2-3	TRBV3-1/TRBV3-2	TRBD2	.	CASSRKGGRTSTDTQYF	TGTGCCAGCAGCCGGAAGGGAGGGAGGACTAGCACAGATACGCAGTATTTT
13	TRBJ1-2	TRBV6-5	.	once	CASMGGGGYGYTF	TGTGCCAGCATGGGAGGGGGTGGCTATGGCTACACCTTC
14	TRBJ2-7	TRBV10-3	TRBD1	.	CAISEWDRAYEQYF	TGTGCCATCAGTGAATGGGACAGAGCCTACGAGCAGTACTTC
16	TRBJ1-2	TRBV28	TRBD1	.	CASSLFRTGPNYGYTF	TGTGCCAGCAGCCTGTTCAGGACAGGCCCTAACTATGGCTACACCTTC
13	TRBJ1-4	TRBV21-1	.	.	CASSPRTDEKLFF	TGTGCCAGCAGCCCTCGGACGGATGAAAAACTGTTTTTT
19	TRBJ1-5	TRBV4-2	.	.	CASSRDPLFGGHSNQPQHF	TGTGCCAGCAGCCGAGACCCTTTGTTCGGGGGGCACAGCAATCAGCCCCAGCATTTT
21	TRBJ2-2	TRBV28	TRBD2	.	CASSFPGLAGDPNANTGELFF	TGTGCCAGCAGTTTCCCGGGACTAGCGGGCGACCCGAACGCGAACACCGGGGAGCTGTTTTTT
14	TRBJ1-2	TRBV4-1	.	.	CASSQDRRIYGYTF	TGCGCCAGCAGCCAAGATCGACGCATCTATGGCTACACCTTC
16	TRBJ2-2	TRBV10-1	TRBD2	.	CASSEGSGGNTGELFF	TGCGCCAGCAGTGAAGGATCGGGAGGAAACACCGGGGAGCTGTTTTTT
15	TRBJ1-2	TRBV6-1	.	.	CASSERTRNWRGYTF	TGTGCCAGCAGTGAACGAACGAGAAACTGGAGGGGCTACACCTTC
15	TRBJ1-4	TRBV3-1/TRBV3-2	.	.	CASSQVWGAGEKLFF	TGTGCCAGCAGCCAAGTGTGGGGGGCTGGCGAAAAACTGTTTTTT
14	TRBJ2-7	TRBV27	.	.	CATSHRETPYEQYF	TGTGCCACTTCTCACAGGGAGACTCCTTACGAGCAGTACTTC
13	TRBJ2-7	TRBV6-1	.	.	CASSDPGTYEQYF	TGTGCCAGCAGTGACCCAGGGACCTACGAGCAGTACTTC
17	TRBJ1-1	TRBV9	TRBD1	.	CASSVGDREGDGTEAFF	TGTGCCAGCAGCGTAGGGGACAGGGAAGGTGATGGCACTGAAGCTTTCTTT
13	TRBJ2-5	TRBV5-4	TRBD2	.	CASSSGGLVTQYF	TGTGCCAGCAGCTCGGGGGGGCTAGTGACCCAGTACTTC
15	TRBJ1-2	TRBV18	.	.	CASSPPGPSIRGYTF	TGTGCCAGCTCACCCCCGGGACCGTCGATACGGGGCTACACCTTC
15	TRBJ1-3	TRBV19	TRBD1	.	CASRTGQGVAGTIYF	TGTGCCAGTAGGACTGGACAGGGGGTTGCGGGCACCATATATTTT
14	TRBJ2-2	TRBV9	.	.	CASSVTGNTGELFF	TGTGCCAGCAGCGTGACAGGTAACACCGGGGAGCTGTTTTTT